Included here is one TCR beta chain sequence, with context. The antigen is unknown. This PCR relied on a set of 60 Vbeta primers and 13 Jbeta primers. Sequencing used immunoSEQ multiplex PCR; TCRdb keeps in-frame clones, though not all of them. The profile shows roughly 120,000 clones, about 78% of them singletons. These data come from a study of cytomegalovirus exposure and HLA in healthy donors. Overall study results and limits: The authors listed over 150 TCR beta chains as cytomegalovirus-associated.

The origin of this receptor is a woman in her forties in good health and CMV-seropositive. Source material: PBMCs.

The CDR3 coding sequence is TGCGCCAGCAGCTTGGGGTGGGACAGTGACTACGAGCAGTACTTC. Its translation is CASSLGWDSDYEQYF. The chain carries TRBV5-1 and TRBJ2-7; 7 nucleotides match TRBD1. CDR1 SGHRS and CDR2 YFSETQ come from the germline V gene. The length of the CDR3 is 15 residues. V shed 0 bases, J shed 3 bases, and the junction held 6 bases outside the gene matches.